This T cell receptor (beta chain) was sequenced in a study of blood T cells in healthy people across ages. About 10 milliliters was the volume of peripheral blood drawn from each donor. Study-wide results and caveats: PBMCs left unsorted prevented a conclusive naive versus antigen-experienced comparison.

As regards this clonotype: What it binds is not known.

The CDR3 loop spans 14 amino acids. Trimming removed 1 base from V and 0 bases from J, with 6 bases in between. The germline V gene has CDR1 MNHNS and CDR2 SASEGT. Primed by a sample-barcoded 5' primer and a J-beta primer mix, a second PCR proceeded for roughly 6 to 12 cycles. In TCRdb, the 5' RACE reads were re-called with MiXCR into one record per CDR3 protein. The sample consists of 600,000 to 850,000 distinct CDR3 sequences, around 25% of them appearing once. This sample also belongs to another study, concerning T cells of mothers and their children.

The sequence came from a boy younger than 18 in good health. The V call is TRBV6-1, the J call TRBJ1-1; the D is unclear. Sequencing used blood. In DNA, the CDR3 is TGTGCCAGCAGTGAAGGAGCCCTGAACACTGAAGCTTTCTTT. It yields the protein CASSEGALNTEAFF.